Listed below are T cell receptor beta chains from one sample, sequenced in a study of CD8+ T cells in alopecia areata. Profiled with immunoSEQ multiplex PCR; TCRdb holds only in-frame clones, not every one. The sample includes 93,000 or so clones, approximately 90% seen only once; the top ten take 11%. Sequenced here: CD8+ T cells sorted from blood, sampled between weeks 30 and 35, from a patient treated with tofacitinib. The receptors derive from a human donor with alopecia areata. Each CDR3 is given with its conserved first and last residue. A D gene is named only where the DNA matches it firmly. Clone size is given for some rows only: seen once, a few or many times, or a class if the clone is expanded.

TRBJ1-2,-,-,TRBV9,TGTGCCAGCGGGGCGGGGGTCGACTATGGCTACACCTTC,CASGAGVDYGYTF
TRBJ1-5,-,-,TRBV9,TGTGCCAGCAGCCCTGACGGGAGGGGTATCCAGCCCCAGCATTTT,CASSPDGRGIQPQHF
TRBJ2-3,-,-,TRBV2,TGTGCCAGCAGTGATCGGTGGGGGACCACAGATACGCAGTATTTT,CASSDRWGTTDTQYF
TRBJ2-2,TRBD2,-,TRBV14,TGTGCCAGCAGCCAATTTGAAACTAGCGGGCACACCGGGGAGCTGTTTTTT,CASSQFETSGHTGELFF
TRBJ2-7,-,-,TRBV27,TGTGCCAGCAGTTTATCCGCCCTGGGCTATACCTACGAGCAGTACTTC,CASSLSALGYTYEQYF
TRBJ2-3,-,-,TRBV9,TGTGCCAGCAGCGTAGGGTCCCGCACAGATACGCAGTATTTT,CASSVGSRTDTQYF
TRBJ1-2,-,once,TRBV6-1,TGTGCCAGCAGTGAAGTGTTAACCTCCGGTGGTGGCTACACCTTC,CASSEVLTSGGGYTF
TRBJ2-7,-,-,TRBV7-9,TGTGCCAGCAGCACCAACTGGGGGGAACACGCCTACGAGCAGTACTTC,CASSTNWGEHAYEQYF
TRBJ1-1,-,-,TRBV2,TGTGCCAGCAGTGAATTCGAGGCTTACACTGAAGCTTTCTTT,CASSEFEAYTEAFF
TRBJ2-1,TRBD2,-,TRBV9,TGTGCCAGCAGCGATAGGACTAGCGGGATGGATCGTGTTGAGCAGTTCTTC,CASSDRTSGMDRVEQFF
TRBJ2-7,TRBD1,-,TRBV5-1,TGCGCCAGCAGCCCCGGGACAGGGGGAACCTACGAGCAGTACTTC,CASSPGTGGTYEQYF
TRBJ2-3,-,few,TRBV27,TGTGCCAGCAGTTTACTAGCTCACACAGATACGCAGTATTTT,CASSLLAHTDTQYF
TRBJ2-7,-,-,TRBV5-6,TGTGCCAGCAGCTTGTCTGAGGGCTACGAGCAGTACTTC,CASSLSEGYEQYF
TRBJ1-4,TRBD1,once,TRBV6-1,TGTGCCAGCAGTGAATTCAGGGGGCCGAATGAAAAACTGTTTTTT,CASSEFRGPNEKLFF
TRBJ2-2,-,-,TRBV27,TGTGCCAGCAGCCAGGCAGGGCGGTCCGGGGAGCTGTTTTTT,CASSQAGRSGELFF
TRBJ2-7,-,few,TRBV19,TGTGCCAGTAGTAGGGACGAAACCTACGAGCAGTACTTC,CASSRDETYEQYF
TRBJ2-1,-,few,TRBV30,TGTGCCTGGAGTTGGGCAGGGATGAATGAGCAGTTCTTC,CAWSWAGMNEQFF